This TCR beta chain was sequenced in a study of human T cells and chemical hapten exposure. Points on this clonotype: What it binds is unknown. One base away lies a much larger clone, so this may be a sequencing read error.

TCRdb re-derived calls from the RACE reads in MiXCR, one entry per CDR3 protein. The data show some 79,000 distinct CDR3 sequences, with around 7.8% seen just once and around 1.5% held by the top ten. The time point: patch test 1, 2 weeks after DPC sensitization. Treatment meaning: therapeutic diphenylcyclopropenone sensitization with weekly scalp DPC. CDR1 is MNHNY, CDR2 SVGAGI, per germline (reference sequence). This CDR3 contains 16 residues. Study outcomes and limitations: DPC sensitization did not alter TCRs above 1 in 1000 frequency. Against controls, expanded TCRs gave rise to significantly more large CDR3 similarity clusters.

The sequenced sample was whole blood, obtained in connection with sensitization to the hapten diphenylcyclopropenone (DPC). The genes are TRBV6-6 and TRBJ2-7; TRBD2 might be the D (6 bases). The origin of this receptor is a woman aged 25 to 39 with alopecia areata. Some clones in this sample may be carry-over from other donors' samples. The CDR3 loop reads CASSYSRQGGSDEQYF. The CDR3 region has the DNA TGTGCCAGCAGTTACTCGAGGCAGGGAGGCTCCGACGAGCAGTACTTC.